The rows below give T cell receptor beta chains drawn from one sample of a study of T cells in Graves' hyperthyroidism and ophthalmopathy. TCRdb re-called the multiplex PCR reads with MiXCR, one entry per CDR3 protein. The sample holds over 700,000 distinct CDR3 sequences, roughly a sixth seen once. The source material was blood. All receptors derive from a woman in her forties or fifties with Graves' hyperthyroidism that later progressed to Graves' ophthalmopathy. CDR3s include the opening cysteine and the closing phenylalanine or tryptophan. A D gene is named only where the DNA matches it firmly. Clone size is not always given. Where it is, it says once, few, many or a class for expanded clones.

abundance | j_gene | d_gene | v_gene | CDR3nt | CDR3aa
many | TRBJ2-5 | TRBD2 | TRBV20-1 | TGCAGTGCTAGAGTGGCTAGCGGGGGAGTTGGAGAGACCCAGTACTTC | CSARVASGGVGETQYF
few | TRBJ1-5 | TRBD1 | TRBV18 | TGTGCCAGCTCACCAACGCAGGGGGCGCGGGGCAATCAGCCCCAGCATTTT | CASSPTQGARGNQPQHF
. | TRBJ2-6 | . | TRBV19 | TGTGCCAGTACGCCCGCCGGGATTACATCTGGGGCCAACGTCCTGACTTTC | CASTPAGITSGANVLTF
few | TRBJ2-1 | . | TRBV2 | TGTGCCACCACTCGAGAAAGCTCCTACAATGAGCAGTTCTTC | CATTRESSYNEQFF
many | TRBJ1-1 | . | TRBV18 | TGTGCCAGCTCACCGGGCCCGGGGGCCCTATGGGACACTGAAGCTTTCTTT | CASSPGPGALWDTEAFF
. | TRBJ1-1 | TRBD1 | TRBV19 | TGTGCCAGTAGCCGGACAGGGTTGAGCACTGAAGCTTTCTTT | CASSRTGLSTEAFF
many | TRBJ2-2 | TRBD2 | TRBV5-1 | TGCGCCAGCAGCCAACTAGCGGGGGGTCGAGCGAACACCGGGGAGCTGTTTTTT | CASSQLAGGRANTGELFF
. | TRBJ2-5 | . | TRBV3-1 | TGTGCCAGCAGCCCCAGACAGGTTCGGATGTCCCAGTACTTC | CASSPRQVRMSQYF
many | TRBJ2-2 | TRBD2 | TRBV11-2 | TGTGCCAGCAGCCGCACCCTAAGCGGGGGGCCGAACACCGGGGAGCTGTTTTTT | CASSRTLSGGPNTGELFF
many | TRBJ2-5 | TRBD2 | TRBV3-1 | TGTGCCAGCAGTCCCGGACTAGCGGGGCACCAAGAGACCCAGTACTTC | CASSPGLAGHQETQYF
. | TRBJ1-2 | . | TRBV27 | TGTGCCAGCACGACCCTCCAGGAGGGGGGGTATGGCTACACCTTC | CASTTLQEGGYGYTF
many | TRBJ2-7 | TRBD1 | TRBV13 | TGTGCCAGCAGCTCCGTGCGGGACAGGGGTTCCTACGAGCAGTACTTC | CASSSVRDRGSYEQYF
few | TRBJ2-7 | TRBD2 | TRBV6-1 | TGTGCCAGTGGATTGGGGGGGGGATCCTACGAGCAGTACTTC | CASGLGGGSYEQYF
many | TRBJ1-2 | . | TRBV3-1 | TGTGCCAGCAGCCAAGCCTGGGACAACAGCTATGGCTACACCTTC | CASSQAWDNSYGYTF
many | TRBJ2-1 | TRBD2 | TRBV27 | TGTGCCAGCAGTTTAGCGGGGGTCATGAATCCATACAATGAGCAGTTCTTC | CASSLAGVMNPYNEQFF
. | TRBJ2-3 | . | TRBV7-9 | TGTGCCAGCAGCCCGGACCCCCTGGCAGATACGCAGTATTTT | CASSPDPLADTQYF
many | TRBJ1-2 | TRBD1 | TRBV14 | TGTGCCAGCAGCAAACTGGACAGGGGATCGGATGGCTACACCTTC | CASSKLDRGSDGYTF
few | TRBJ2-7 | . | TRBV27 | TGTGCCAGCAGTTTATCGCTGATGGGGGGGCTCTACGAGCAGTACTTC | CASSLSLMGGLYEQYF
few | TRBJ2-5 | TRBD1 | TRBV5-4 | TGTGCCACCCAGGGACAGCTTCAAGAGACCCAGTACTTC | CATQGQLQETQYF
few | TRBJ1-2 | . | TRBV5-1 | TGCGCCAGCAGTGTGGCGGACGTCAACTATGGCTACACCTTC | CASSVADVNYGYTF
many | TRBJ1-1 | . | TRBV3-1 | TGTGCCAGCAGCCAAGAAGGGGGACTCATGAACACTGAAGCTTTCTTT | CASSQEGGLMNTEAFF
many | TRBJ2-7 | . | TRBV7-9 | TGTGCCAGCAGCGCGACTAGCTCCTACGAGCAGTACTTC | CASSATSSYEQYF
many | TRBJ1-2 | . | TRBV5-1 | TGCGCCAGCAGCTTGGGGCCAGGGGAGACCTATGGCTACACCTTC | CASSLGPGETYGYTF
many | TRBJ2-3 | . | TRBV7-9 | TGTGCCAGCACCCAGACAGATACGCAGTATTTT | CASTQTDTQYF
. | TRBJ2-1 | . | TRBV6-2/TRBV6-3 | TGTGCCAGCAGCTTAATTGTAAGTGGGGGCTCCAATGAGCAGTTCTTC | CASSLIVSGGSNEQFF
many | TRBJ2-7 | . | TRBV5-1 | TGCGCCAGCAGCGACCTGGGGCAGGGGACCCACGAGCAGTACTTC | CASSDLGQGTHEQYF
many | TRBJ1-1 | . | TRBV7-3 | TGTGCCAGCAGCTTATCAGGGGCGCCCACTGAAGCTTTCTTT | CASSLSGAPTEAFF